This TCR beta chain was sequenced during a study of shared clonotypes between healthy human individuals. This CDR3 is 14 amino acids long. V lost 4 bases to trimming and J lost 8 bases; unmatched junction nucleotides: 5. Germline V gives CDR1 SGDLS, CDR2 YYNGEE. Sequencing was performed with immunoSEQ multiplex PCR; in TCRdb, only in-frame clones are kept and a portion is missing. Here the sample spans about 1 million clones, around 76% being singletons. The specimen was memory CD4+ T cells sorted from blood. Subset given: CD45RA-negative fraction. The sequence derives from a man between 18 and 29 years old in good health. This chain uses TRBV9 with TRBJ2-3; 12 bases are a match to TRBD2. The CDR3 coding sequence is TGTGCCAGCAGCCCAACTAGCGGGGGGACTACGCAGTATTTT. The encoded protein is CASSPTSGGTTQYF.